This is a list of T cell receptor beta chains from one sample in a study of cytomegalovirus exposure and HLA in healthy donors. Measured with immunoSEQ multiplex PCR; TCRdb has only the in-frame clones, and not every one. The sample has about 140,000 clones, around 82% seen once. The sequencing input was PBMCs. These receptors came from a female donor in good health and CMV-seronegative. Both conserved end residues are part of each CDR3. The order of the fields is CDR3 DNA, CDR3 protein, D gene, J gene, clone size, V gene. A D gene is named only where the DNA matches it firmly. Size is omitted from some rows. Given values are once, few, many or a class for expanded clones.

CDR3nt: TGTGCCAGCAGCTCGATGACCGGGAAAGAATACTTC; CDR3aa: CASSSMTGKEYF; d_gene: NA; j_gene: TRBJ2-5; abundance: NA; v_gene: TRBV5-5
CDR3nt: TGTGCCAGCAGCTTGGCGGGTTCCTACGAGCAGTACTTC; CDR3aa: CASSLAGSYEQYF; d_gene: NA; j_gene: TRBJ2-7; abundance: few; v_gene: TRBV5-6
CDR3nt: TGTGCCAGCAGTGAATATTTAGGGGGCAATCAGCCCCAGCATTTT; CDR3aa: CASSEYLGGNQPQHF; d_gene: NA; j_gene: TRBJ1-5; abundance: NA; v_gene: TRBV6-1
CDR3nt: TGTGCCAGCAGCCGAGGGTCATGGACTAGCGGGAGTATTGATGAGCAGTTCTTC; CDR3aa: CASSRGSWTSGSIDEQFF; d_gene: TRBD2; j_gene: TRBJ2-1; abundance: NA; v_gene: TRBV4-2
CDR3nt: TGTGCCAGCAGCGGACAGGGGGCGCGAGAGACCCAGTACTTC; CDR3aa: CASSGQGARETQYF; d_gene: TRBD1; j_gene: TRBJ2-5; abundance: NA; v_gene: TRBV9
CDR3nt: TGTGCCAGCAGCGCTGGGGACAGGGAAGGAGAAGATACGCAGTATTTT; CDR3aa: CASSAGDREGEDTQYF; d_gene: TRBD1; j_gene: TRBJ2-3; abundance: NA; v_gene: TRBV9
CDR3nt: TGTGCCAGCAGCCTTGGACTAGCGGGAGTCTACGAGCAGTACTTC; CDR3aa: CASSLGLAGVYEQYF; d_gene: TRBD2; j_gene: TRBJ2-7; abundance: NA; v_gene: TRBV13
CDR3nt: TGTGCCAGCAGCTGGTCTACGCAGACCCAGTACTTC; CDR3aa: CASSWSTQTQYF; d_gene: NA; j_gene: TRBJ2-5; abundance: NA; v_gene: TRBV5-6
CDR3nt: TGCGCCAGCAGCTTGGACCTGCGGAGCTACGAGCAGTACTTC; CDR3aa: CASSLDLRSYEQYF; d_gene: NA; j_gene: TRBJ2-7; abundance: NA; v_gene: TRBV5-1
CDR3nt: TGTGCCAGCAGCGTAGGTCTAGCGGGAGGGACCACAGATACGCAGTATTTT; CDR3aa: CASSVGLAGGTTDTQYF; d_gene: TRBD2; j_gene: TRBJ2-3; abundance: NA; v_gene: TRBV9
CDR3nt: TGTGCCAGTAGTATCCGGGGACAGGGGAACGAAAAACTGTTTTTT; CDR3aa: CASSIRGQGNEKLFF; d_gene: TRBD1; j_gene: TRBJ1-4; abundance: NA; v_gene: TRBV19
CDR3nt: TGTGCCAGCAGCCCGACAGATAGCAATCAGCCCCAGCATTTT; CDR3aa: CASSPTDSNQPQHF; d_gene: NA; j_gene: TRBJ1-5; abundance: NA; v_gene: TRBV27
CDR3nt: TGTGCCAGCAGTGAAGGCTATAGCAATCAGCCCCAGCATTTT; CDR3aa: CASSEGYSNQPQHF; d_gene: NA; j_gene: TRBJ1-5; abundance: NA; v_gene: TRBV6-1
CDR3nt: TGTGCCAGCAGCCGGACAGGGGCCCTACGGGAGCAGTACTTC; CDR3aa: CASSRTGALREQYF; d_gene: TRBD1; j_gene: TRBJ2-7; abundance: NA; v_gene: TRBV25-1
CDR3nt: TGTGCCATCAGTGCCCGGGAGGGTAACTATGGCTACACCTTC; CDR3aa: CAISAREGNYGYTF; d_gene: NA; j_gene: TRBJ1-2; abundance: NA; v_gene: TRBV10-3
CDR3nt: TGTGCCATCAGGGGGAACAGGGATATGAACACTGAAGCTTTCTTT; CDR3aa: CAIRGNRDMNTEAFF; d_gene: NA; j_gene: TRBJ1-1; abundance: few; v_gene: TRBV10-3
CDR3nt: TGTGCCAGCAGAGCACAGGGGTTTGAGACCCAGTACTTC; CDR3aa: CASRAQGFETQYF; d_gene: TRBD1; j_gene: TRBJ2-5; abundance: NA; v_gene: TRBV28
CDR3nt: TGTGCCAGTAGTACCGAAGGACAGGTGTCCTACAATGAGCAGTTCTTC; CDR3aa: CASSTEGQVSYNEQFF; d_gene: TRBD1; j_gene: TRBJ2-1; abundance: NA; v_gene: TRBV19
CDR3nt: TGTGCCAGCAGCGTAGGCGGGAATAGCAATCAGCCCCAGCATTTT; CDR3aa: CASSVGGNSNQPQHF; d_gene: NA; j_gene: TRBJ1-5; abundance: NA; v_gene: TRBV9
CDR3nt: TGTGCCAGCAGTTTACTCGATGAAAAACTGTTTTTT; CDR3aa: CASSLLDEKLFF; d_gene: NA; j_gene: TRBJ1-4; abundance: NA; v_gene: TRBV28
CDR3nt: TGTGCCAGCTGCCCACTGGGCCTTTCCTCTGGAAACACCATATATTTT; CDR3aa: CASCPLGLSSGNTIYF; d_gene: NA; j_gene: TRBJ1-3; abundance: NA; v_gene: TRBV18
CDR3nt: TGCAGCGTTGCCGGGACAGCGGGAAAACTGTTTTTT; CDR3aa: CSVAGTAGKLFF; d_gene: TRBD1; j_gene: TRBJ1-4; abundance: NA; v_gene: TRBV29-1
CDR3nt: TGTGCCAGTAGGACTAGCGGGAAAGGATCCTACGAGCAGTACTTC; CDR3aa: CASRTSGKGSYEQYF; d_gene: TRBD2; j_gene: TRBJ2-7; abundance: NA; v_gene: TRBV19
CDR3nt: TGTGCCAGCAGCCCCGCCGGGACAGGGGCCGGGGCCCAGTACTTC; CDR3aa: CASSPAGTGAGAQYF; d_gene: TRBD1; j_gene: TRBJ2-5; abundance: NA; v_gene: TRBV7-9
CDR3nt: TGTGCCAGCAGCCCCACAGGGATCGGGGACAATCAGCCCCAGCATTTT; CDR3aa: CASSPTGIGDNQPQHF; d_gene: NA; j_gene: TRBJ1-5; abundance: NA; v_gene: TRBV28
CDR3nt: TGTGCCAGCAGTTTGACCGGTTTTTCATCCCTCGATTCACCCCTCCACTTT; CDR3aa: CASSLTGFSSLDSPLHF; d_gene: NA; j_gene: TRBJ1-6; abundance: once; v_gene: TRBV5-6
CDR3nt: TGCGCCAGCAGCTCACAGGGGACCTTTTACGAGCAGTACTTC; CDR3aa: CASSSQGTFYEQYF; d_gene: TRBD1; j_gene: TRBJ2-7; abundance: NA; v_gene: TRBV5-1
CDR3nt: TGTGCCAGTAGTATAAGTTTGGGCCGTCGCAATCAGCCCCAGCATTTT; CDR3aa: CASSISLGRRNQPQHF; d_gene: NA; j_gene: TRBJ1-5; abundance: NA; v_gene: TRBV19
CDR3nt: TGTGCCAGCAGCCCAAACCGGGACAGGAATCAGCCCCAGCATTTT; CDR3aa: CASSPNRDRNQPQHF; d_gene: TRBD1; j_gene: TRBJ1-5; abundance: few; v_gene: TRBV28
CDR3nt: TGTGCCAGCACATATAGCGGGCTCAATTACGAGCAGTACTTC; CDR3aa: CASTYSGLNYEQYF; d_gene: TRBD2; j_gene: TRBJ2-7; abundance: NA; v_gene: TRBV2